This T cell receptor beta chain was captured by sequencing in a study of blood T cell repertoires in COVID-19. On the study more broadly: Nucleic acid was either cDNA or gDNA, and it came from T cells, B-cell-depleted T cells, or PBMCs.

The CDR3 contains 13 residues. CDR1 GTSNPN and CDR2 SVGIG come from the germline V gene (reference sequence). Authors' methods: The authors estimated nucleated cell counts from reference gene primer amplification. This table comes from immunoSEQ multiplex PCR, and its TCRdb copy is limited to in-frame clones, with some not included. V and J calls and clone size come straight from that table; D and trimming were deduced from the DNA. This table holds around 26,000 clones, around two thirds found once. Sequencing was carried out using peripheral blood. The chain is built from TRBV30 and TRBJ1-4, with D uncertain. The receptor was isolated from a man aged 55 to 69 with active or convalescent COVID-19. CDR3 amino acids: CAHNRITNEKLFF. The CDR3 DNA follows: TGTGCTCACAACAGAATCACTAATGAAAAACTGTTTTTT.